This TCR beta chain was identified in a study of blood T cell repertoires in COVID-19. Study-level background: Italy, Spain and the United States were the sources of the convalescent and acute COVID-19 samples. T cells, B-cell-depleted T cells, or PBMCs supplied cDNA or gDNA.

Trimming removed 6 bases at V and 7 bases at J, with 14 bases between. The germline V gene encodes CDR1 MNHEY and CDR2 SMNVEV (reference sequence). The CDR3 is 13 amino acids. Original data processing: By means of reference gene primer amplification, nucleated cell counts were estimated. Clones were sequenced by immunoSEQ multiplex PCR, and TCRdb holds only the in-frame ones, with some missing. V, J and clone size are taken as reported in that table, and D and trimming were inferred from the DNA itself. The sample comprises about 130,000 clones, approximately 84% of which are singletons, and 10% to 15% rests with the top ten.

V gene TRBV27 combines with J gene TRBJ2-3; no firm D call. The sequence derives from a human donor in a cohort sampled during active COVID-19. The sequencing sample was made of peripheral blood. The CDR3 here is CASSLGSPYTQYF. CDR3 coding DNA: TGTGCCAGCAGCCTTGGCTCCCCGTATACGCAGTATTTT.